The present TCR beta chain was sequenced within a study of OX40 agonist ivuxolimab in advanced cancers. The overall study: Partial responses were recorded for three patients, including one with hepatocellular carcinoma and two with cutaneous melanoma.

Assay used: immunoSEQ multiplex PCR; TCRdb lists only in-frame clones, some missing. The table shows more than 45,000 clones, with 80% to 90% occurring only once. Sequencing used CD4+ or CD8+ T cells sorted from blood, obtained in a trial of the OX40 agonist ivuxolimab. The TCR originated in an adult with an advanced solid tumor such as melanoma, head and neck, liver or kidney cancer.

CDR3 nucleotides: TGTGCCAGCAGAGCCGACAGGGGGAGCTACAATGAGCAGTTCTTC. Amino acid sequence: CASRADRGSYNEQFF. V gene TRBV2 combines with J gene TRBJ2-1; 9 nucleotides agree with TRBD1. The CDR3 covers 15 residues. Trimming removed 6 bases from V and 3 bases from J; junction bases left unmatched: 6. CDR1 and CDR2 from the germline V gene are SNHLY and FYNNEI.